This is a list of T cell receptor beta chains from one sample in a study of blood T cell repertoires in COVID-19. TCRdb's table, derived via immunoSEQ multiplex PCR, lists solely in-frame clones and lacks some. This sample has some 110,000 clones; 75% to 90% occur once, and the top ten carry 15%. Source material: peripheral blood. All receptors come from a middle-aged man with acute or convalescent COVID-19. Both conserved end residues are part of each CDR3. A D gene is named only where the DNA matches it firmly. Clone size is stated in some rows and not others, as once, few, many or a class when expanded.

j_gene,v_gene,d_gene,abundance,CDR3aa,CDR3nt
TRBJ1-1,TRBV28,.,.,CASSLVSSLNTEAFF,TGTGCCAGCAGTTTGGTTTCAAGCTTGAACACTGAAGCTTTCTTT
TRBJ2-3,TRBV11-2,TRBD1,.,CASSQTGKGTDTQYF,TGTGCCAGCAGCCAGACAGGGAAAGGGACAGATACGCAGTATTTT
TRBJ1-5,TRBV6-2/TRBV6-3,.,few,CASSYWGQGQPQHF,TGTGCCAGCAGTTACTGGGGTCAGGGTCAGCCCCAGCATTTT
TRBJ2-2,TRBV18,.,.,CASSPSAAGNTGELFF,TGTGCCAGCTCACCATCTGCAGCGGGGAACACCGGGGAGCTGTTTTTT
TRBJ2-7,TRBV5-1,.,.,CASSLIPGLRSYEQYF,TGCGCCAGCAGCTTGATACCGGGACTGCGCTCCTACGAGCAGTACTTC
TRBJ2-7,TRBV7-6,TRBD2,.,CASSLYAGDRRYEQYF,TGTGCCAGCAGCTTATATGCGGGGGACCGACGTTACGAGCAGTACTTC
TRBJ1-2,TRBV28,TRBD1,many,CASSRGQGREGYTF,TGTGCCAGCAGTCGAGGACAGGGAAGGGAAGGCTACACCTTC
TRBJ2-7,TRBV2,TRBD1,few,CASSESRGREQYF,TGTGCCAGCAGTGAGTCCAGGGGGCGCGAGCAGTACTTC
TRBJ2-3,TRBV30,TRBD2,.,CAWRLAGDPSTDTQYF,TGTGCCTGGAGGCTAGCGGGAGATCCTAGCACAGATACGCAGTATTTT
TRBJ1-4,TRBV11-2,TRBD1,.,CASSRGQASNEKLFF,TGTGCCAGCAGTCGAGGACAGGCCTCTAATGAAAAACTGTTTTTT
TRBJ2-1,TRBV9,.,.,CASSGGQSNEQFF,TGTGCCAGCAGCGGAGGACAGTCCAATGAGCAGTTCTTC
TRBJ2-1,TRBV7-9,TRBD2,few,CASSSPRNPTSGIYNEQFF,TGTGCCAGCAGCTCACCCCGAAACCCGACCAGCGGGATATACAATGAGCAGTTCTTC
TRBJ2-3,TRBV29-1,.,.,CSVSRPKNGGDTQYF,TGCAGCGTCTCCAGACCGAAAAACGGCGGAGATACGCAGTATTTT
TRBJ2-1,TRBV2,TRBD1,few,CASSEARQGSYNEQFF,TGTGCCAGCAGTGAAGCTCGACAGGGAAGTTACAATGAGCAGTTCTTC
TRBJ2-1,TRBV24-1,TRBD2,.,CATSDLGLAGPMSGQFF,TGTGCCACCAGTGACTTGGGACTAGCGGGGCCAATGAGTGGGCAGTTCTTC
TRBJ2-1,TRBV5-1,TRBD1,.,CASSVTGGILALLAYNEQFF,TGCGCCAGCAGCGTGACAGGGGGAATTTTAGCACTCCTAGCCTACAATGAGCAGTTCTTC
TRBJ1-5,TRBV4-1,TRBD1,.,CASSPLGQGLSNQPQHF,TGCGCCAGCAGCCCCCTTGGACAGGGTCTTAGCAATCAGCCCCAGCATTTT
TRBJ2-1,TRBV6-2/TRBV6-3,TRBD2,.,CASSYFRAGVGYNEQFF,TGTGCCAGCAGTTACTTCCGCGCGGGAGTAGGGTACAATGAGCAGTTCTTC
TRBJ2-7,TRBV4-1,TRBD1,.,CASSQEWTGVYEQYF,TGCGCCAGCAGCCAAGAATGGACAGGGGTTTACGAGCAGTACTTC
TRBJ2-1,TRBV27,TRBD2,once,CASSSILAGVKDEQFF,TGTGCCAGCAGTTCCATCCTAGCGGGAGTTAAGGATGAGCAGTTCTTC
TRBJ2-1,TRBV29-1,.,.,CSVEGDINNEQFF,TGCAGCGTTGAAGGGGACATTAACAATGAGCAGTTCTTC
TRBJ2-1,TRBV9,.,.,CASSPWLKSYNEQFF,TGTGCCAGCAGCCCTTGGCTGAAGTCCTACAATGAGCAGTTCTTC
TRBJ2-7,TRBV2,.,.,CASGEGKQYF,TGTGCCAGCGGAGAGGGAAAGCAGTACTTC
TRBJ2-1,TRBV11-3,TRBD2,once,CASSSSGAYNEQFF,TGTGCCAGCAGCTCTAGCGGTGCGTACAATGAGCAGTTCTTC
TRBJ2-1,TRBV5-1,TRBD2,once,CASSLEAGGPYNEQFF,TGCGCCAGCAGCTTGGAAGCGGGAGGGCCCTACAATGAGCAGTTCTTC
TRBJ1-1,TRBV9,TRBD1,once,CASSVAGGNTEAFF,TGTGCCAGCAGCGTAGCAGGGGGGAACACTGAAGCTTTCTTT
TRBJ2-7,TRBV28,.,.,CASRPRHGNYEQYF,TGTGCCAGCAGGCCCCGACACGGTAACTACGAGCAGTACTTC
TRBJ2-3,TRBV5-1,TRBD2,once,CASNPGTSGPTDTQYF,TGCGCCAGCAACCCCGGGACTAGCGGCCCCACAGATACGCAGTATTTT
TRBJ2-3,TRBV5-1,.,.,CASSFSGIDTQYF,TGCGCCAGCAGCTTCTCCGGGATAGATACGCAGTATTTT
TRBJ1-1,TRBV3-1/TRBV3-2,.,.,CASSQRGGLTEAFF,TGTGCCAGCAGCCAACGCGGGGGGCTCACTGAAGCTTTCTTT
TRBJ1-1,TRBV30,.,.,CAWRKIREGTEAFF,TGTGCCTGGAGGAAAATCCGGGAGGGCACTGAAGCTTTCTTT
TRBJ2-2,TRBV27,.,.,CASTTQAANTGELFF,TGTGCCAGCACTACCCAAGCGGCCAACACCGGGGAGCTGTTTTTT
TRBJ1-6,TRBV5-4,.,.,CASSLLGQPNSPLHF,TGTGCCAGCAGCTTGCTTGGGCAGCCAAATTCACCCCTCCACTTT